This TCR beta chain derives from a study of blood T cells in healthy people across ages. This clonotype was counted between two and nine times. No antigen is known for it. Study results and limitations: When one million T cells were used, diversity estimates were thought to be underestimates. PBMCs went unsorted, and a conclusive naive versus antigen-experienced comparison was therefore prevented.

Together with a sample-barcoded 5' primer, a J-beta primer mix was included in a second PCR lasting about 7 to 11 cycles. Tags on each cDNA molecule came from a template-switch adaptor with 12 random nucleotides. In TCRdb, the 5' RACE reads were re-called with MiXCR into one record per CDR3 protein. Here the sample spans nearly 1 million distinct CDR3 sequences, roughly half being singletons. The receptor was isolated from a woman aged 60 to 75 in good health. The sequenced material came from blood.

CDR3 amino acids: CASSFSGRWSYEQYF. The CDR3 coding sequence is TGTGCCAGCAGTTTTAGCGGGAGGTGGTCCTACGAGCAGTACTTC. The V and J genes are TRBV27 and TRBJ2-7; 10 positions match TRBD2. The V gene's germline CDR1 is MNHEY and CDR2 SMNVEV (reference sequence). Unmatched junction bases numbered 3, after V lost 3 bases and J lost 1 base. The CDR3 is 15 residues long.